This T cell receptor beta chain was identified during a study of beta chain features in type 1 diabetes. Study-wide findings and caveats: Type 1 diabetes patients had TCRB CDR3s that were shorter (moderately but significantly so) in all four CD4+ subsets. Patients' naive, central memory and Treg TCRB repertoires seemed closer to one another than those of healthy donors.

This CDR3 spans 15 amino acids. Germline lookup yields CDR1 SGDLS and CDR2 YYNGEE. Trimming stripped 3 bases from V and 1 base from J, with 8 bases between. As every portion of the isolated RNA was reverse transcribed, the sequencing read expressed TCRB transcripts. TCRdb keeps only in-frame clones here, not all; method: immunoSEQ multiplex PCR. The sample holds more than 250,000 clones; 20% are singletons and the top ten take 0.028%. A remark on this clone: What it binds is not known.

Purities over 98% were achieved in all sorted populations. The source is a middle-aged woman with type 1 diabetes. The sample comprised naive CD4+ T cells from blood. The rearrangement joins TRBV9 to TRBJ2-6, with a weak D call TRBD1 (6 bases). DNA of the CDR3: TGTGCCAGCAGCGCCACAGGGTCTGGGGCCAACGTCCTGACTTTC. This translates into CASSATGSGANVLTF.